The T cell receptor beta chain under discussion was sequenced for a study of immune characterization of retroperitoneal liposarcoma. Germline values: CDR1 SGHNT, CDR2 YENEEA. The CDR3 extends over 15 amino acids. MiXCR, applied by TCRdb to the PCR reads, yields one record per CDR3 protein. The sample lists almost 2,500 distinct CDR3 sequences; 35% to 50% were seen once. Material for sequencing was tumor tissue. The rearrangement joins TRBV11-3 to TRBJ2-5, with D possibly TRBD1 on 6 matching bases. The better agreement between TRBJ2-7 and the DNA end casts doubt on the J call. This clonotype was sampled from a male donor with retroperitoneal liposarcoma. The CDR3 region has the DNA TGTGCCAGCAGCTTAGATCTGGTCAGGGGCAACGAGCAGTACTTC. Its protein is CASSLDLVRGNEQYF.